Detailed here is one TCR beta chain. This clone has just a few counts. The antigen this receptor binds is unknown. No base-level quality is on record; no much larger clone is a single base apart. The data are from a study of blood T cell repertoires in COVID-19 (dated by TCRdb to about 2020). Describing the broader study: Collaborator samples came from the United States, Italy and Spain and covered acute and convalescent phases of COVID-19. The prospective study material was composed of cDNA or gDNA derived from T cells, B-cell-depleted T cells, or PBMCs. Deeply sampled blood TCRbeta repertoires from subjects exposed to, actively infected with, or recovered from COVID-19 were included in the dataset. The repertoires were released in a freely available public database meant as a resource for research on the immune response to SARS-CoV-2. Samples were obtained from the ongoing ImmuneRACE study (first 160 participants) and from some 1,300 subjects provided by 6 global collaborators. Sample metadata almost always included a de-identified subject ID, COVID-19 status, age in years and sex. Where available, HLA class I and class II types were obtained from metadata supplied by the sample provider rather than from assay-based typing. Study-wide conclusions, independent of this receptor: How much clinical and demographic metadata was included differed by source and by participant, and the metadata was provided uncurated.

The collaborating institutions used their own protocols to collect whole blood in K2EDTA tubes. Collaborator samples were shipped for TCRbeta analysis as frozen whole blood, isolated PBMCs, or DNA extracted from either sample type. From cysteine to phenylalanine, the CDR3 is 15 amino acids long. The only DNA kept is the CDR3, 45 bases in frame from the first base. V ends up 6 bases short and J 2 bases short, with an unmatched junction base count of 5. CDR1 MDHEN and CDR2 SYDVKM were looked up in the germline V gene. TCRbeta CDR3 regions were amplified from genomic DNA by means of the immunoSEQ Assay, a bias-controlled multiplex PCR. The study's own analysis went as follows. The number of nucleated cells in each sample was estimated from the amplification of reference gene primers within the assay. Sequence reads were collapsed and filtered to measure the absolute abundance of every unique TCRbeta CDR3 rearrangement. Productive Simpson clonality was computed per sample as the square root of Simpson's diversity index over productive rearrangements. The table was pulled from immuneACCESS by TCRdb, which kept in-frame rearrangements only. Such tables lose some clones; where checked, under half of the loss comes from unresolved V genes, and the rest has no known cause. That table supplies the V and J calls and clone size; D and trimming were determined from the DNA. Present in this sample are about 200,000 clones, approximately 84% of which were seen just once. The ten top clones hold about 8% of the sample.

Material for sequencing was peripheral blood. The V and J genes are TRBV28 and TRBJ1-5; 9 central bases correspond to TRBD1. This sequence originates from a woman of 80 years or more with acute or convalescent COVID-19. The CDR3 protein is CASRPWTGGNQPQHF. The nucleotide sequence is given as TGTGCCAGCAGACCCTGGACAGGGGGCAATCAGCCCCAGCATTTT.